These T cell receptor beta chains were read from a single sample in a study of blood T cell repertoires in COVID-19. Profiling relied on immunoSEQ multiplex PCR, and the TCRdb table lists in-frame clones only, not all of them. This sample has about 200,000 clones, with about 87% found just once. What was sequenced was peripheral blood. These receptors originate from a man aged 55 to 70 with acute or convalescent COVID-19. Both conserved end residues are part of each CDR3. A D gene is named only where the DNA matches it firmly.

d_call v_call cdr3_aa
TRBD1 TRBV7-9 CASSPGQGTSTDTQYF
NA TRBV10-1 CASSEVPPCGQIHEQFF
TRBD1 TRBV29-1 CSVTAGTGTNQPQHF
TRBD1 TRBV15 CATSREGGPYEQYF
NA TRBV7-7 CASSFDRFNEQFF
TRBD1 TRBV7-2 CASSIDRGYGYTF
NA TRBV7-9 CASSLALGAHGYTF
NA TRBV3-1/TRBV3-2 CASRGANEQFF
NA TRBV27 CASSTGRGPTGELFF
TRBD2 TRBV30 CAWSSIPGLVSTPFF